The 28 T cell receptor beta chains given below trace back to one sample, sequenced in a study of response to subunit inactivated influenza vaccine. In TCRdb, the RT-PCR reads were re-called with MiXCR into one record per CDR3 protein. The table has around 500,000 distinct CDR3 sequences, about a tenth seen once; the top ten hold approximately 12%. Sequencing was performed on PBMCs from blood, taken more than 35 days after vaccination. All receptors derive from a man aged 45 to 65 who received an inactivated influenza vaccine.

The CDR3 DNA reads TGCGCCAGCGCACCGGGACTAGCGGGACAAGAGACCCAGTACTTC. Translation: CASAPGLAGQETQYF. The V call is TRBV5-1, the J call TRBJ2-5, with 13 nucleotides matching TRBD2. V lost 7 bases, J lost 2 bases, and 5 bases stayed unmatched. The CDR3 totals 15 residues. Germline CDR1 and CDR2: SGHRS and YFSETQ. Together with reference TRBV5-1 and TRBJ2-5, the CDR3 gives the full variable domain: KAGVTQTPRYLIKTRGQQVTLSCSPISGHRSVSWYQQTPGQGLQFLFEYFSETQRNKGNFPGRFSGRQFSNSRSEMNVSTLELGDSALYLCASAPGLAGQETQYFGPGTRLLVL.

This clonotype occurred many times. The chain has TRBV6-6 and TRBJ1-1, with D uncertain. With 6 bases removed from V and 4 bases from J, the gap between germline ends came to 9 bases. The CDR3 runs 12 residues. Germline loops: CDR1 MNHNY, CDR2 SVGAGI (reference sequence). The CDR3, as DNA: TGTGCCAGCAGGCTTCTCGGCACTGAAGCTTTCTTT. Translating gives CASRLLGTEAFF.

This rearrangement joins TRBV6-2 or TRBV6-3 to TRBJ2-7, with D possibly TRBD1 on 5 matching bases. Germline CDR1 MNHEY, CDR2 SVGEGT. The V end lost 7 bases, the J end lost 2 bases, and 12 bases lay between the germline ends. The CDR3 is made up of 13 amino acids. The CDR3 bases are TGTGCCAGCAACCCCCGCAGGGCCTACGAGCAGTACTTC. Amino acid sequence: CASNPRRAYEQYF.

This clonotype came up many times. The genes are TRBV20-1 and TRBJ1-2; D remains unclear. CDR1 and CDR2 from the germline V gene are DFQATT and SNEGSKA (reference sequence). Deletions cut 0 bases from V and 6 bases from J, with 11 bases between. This CDR3 contains 13 residues. The CDR3 DNA reads TGCAGTGCTAGAGAGAAGGTTGGGGATGGCTACACCTTC. Translation gives CSAREKVGDGYTF.

This clonotype was found a few times. The V gene is TRBV7-2, the J gene TRBJ2-3, with D possibly being TRBD1 (5 bases). V lost 5 bases, J lost 3 bases, and 15 bases lay in between. Per the germline V gene, CDR1 is SGHTA and CDR2 is FQGNSA. This CDR3 contains 15 residues. DNA of the CDR3: TGTGCCAGCAGCCAGGGTTGGACGGCTACAGATACGCAGTATTTT. Its translation is CASSQGWTATDTQYF.

This clonotype was detected many times. The junction departs from germline at one end; a sequencing error may be responsible. The rearrangement uses TRBV7-9 and TRBJ2-1, with no clear D. The CDR3 covers 12 residues. Germline loops: CDR1 SEHNR, CDR2 FQNEAQ (reference sequence). The CDR3 loop is CASSLNPTTIRF. In nucleotides, the CDR3 is TGTGCCAGCAGTTTAAACCCCACGACCATTCGGTTC.

This clonotype has a count of ten or more. The rearrangement joins TRBV12-3 or TRBV12-4 to TRBJ2-1; TRBD2 might be the D (5 bases). Trimming left V 6 bases short and J 9 bases short, with 12 bases between. This CDR3 spans 12 amino acids. The CDR3 DNA sequence: TGTGCCAGCAGATATGACGAGGGTGAGCAGTTCTTC. The encoded protein is CASRYDEGEQFF.

In this sample, this clonotype turned up a few times. The chain recombines TRBV5-1 with TRBJ1-1; D might be TRBD1 (6 bases). Germline values: CDR1 SGHRS, CDR2 YFSETQ. The CDR3 covers 14 residues. Trimming cost V 4 bases and J 6 bases, with 16 bases left between them. The CDR3 protein is CASSGVRGSAEAFF. The CDR3 DNA reads as TGCGCCAGCAGCGGAGTCAGGGGATCAGCTGAAGCTTTCTTT. Supplemented by reference TRBV5-1 and TRBJ1-1, the full variable domain reads KAGVTQTPRYLIKTRGQQVTLSCSPISGHRSVSWYQQTPGQGLQFLFEYFSETQRNKGNFPGRFSGRQFSNSRSEMNVSTLELGDSALYLCASSGVRGSAEAFFGQGTRLTVV.

This clonotype was counted a few times. J is TRBJ2-7 and V is TRBV6-5; unclear D gene. V was shortened by 3 bases and J by 0 bases, with 12 bases between the two germline ends. CDR1 and CDR2 from the germline V gene are MNHEY and SVGAGI. The CDR3 totals 15 residues. The CDR3 is CASSYHPQDSYEQYF. CDR3 sequence (DNA): TGTGCCAGCAGTTATCACCCCCAGGACTCCTACGAGCAGTACTTC.

This clonotype was seen ten or more times. This chain uses TRBV20-1 with TRBJ2-1; no firm D call. This CDR3 has 15 amino acids. Deletions cut 0 bases from V and 0 bases from J, with 9 bases between. In germline, CDR1 is DFQATT, CDR2 SNEGSKA (reference sequence). Here the CDR3 reads CSARDIYSSYNEQFF. The CDR3 nucleotides read TGCAGTGCTAGAGACATATATAGCTCCTACAATGAGCAGTTCTTC.

This clonotype was observed once. The V gene is TRBV7-2, the J gene TRBJ2-7; perhaps TRBD1 as D (6 bases). The CDR3 contains 16 residues. Trimming took 5 bases from V and 1 from J, leaving 18 bases between them. Germline assignment: CDR1 SGHTA and CDR2 FQGNSA. The DNA for the CDR3 is TGTGCCAGCAGCAAATGGACAGTCCGATGGTCCTACGAGCAGTACTTC. This translates into CASSKWTVRWSYEQYF. Variable domain in full (rest from reference TRBV7-2 and TRBJ2-7): GAGVSQSPSNKVTEKGKDVELRCDPISGHTALYWYRQSLGQGLEFLIYFQGNSAPDKSGLPSDRFSAERTGGSVSTLTIQRTQQEDSAVYLCASSKWTVRWSYEQYFGPGTRLTVT.

This clonotype appeared a few times. The chain employs TRBV12-3 or TRBV12-4 and TRBJ1-1, with TRBD1 matching 7 bases. V shed 3 bases and J 7 bases; nucleotides not matched to a gene: 5. The CDR3 length is 13 residues. CDR3 sequence reads: CASSFERQGEAFF. The CDR3 DNA reads TGTGCCAGCAGTTTCGAAAGACAGGGTGAAGCTTTCTTT.

The rearrangement joins TRBV20-1 to TRBJ2-7, with D unclear. V was cut by 6 bases and J by 3 bases, with 9 bases left in between. The CDR3 covers 11 residues. CDR1 is DFQATT and CDR2 is SNEGSKA in the germline V gene (reference sequence). In nucleotides, the CDR3 is TGCAGTGCCAGATGGTACTACGAGCAGTACTTC. It yields the protein CSARWYYEQYF.

Here the CDR3 reads CASSQAASYEQYF. The CDR3 DNA reads TGTGCCAGCAGCCAAGCCGCCAGCTACGAGCAGTACTTC. The V call is TRBV3-1, the J call TRBJ2-7; D remains ambiguous. The CDR3 is made up of 13 amino acids. Germline loops: CDR1 LGHDT, CDR2 YNNKEL (reference sequence). Trimming cost V 1 base and J 3 bases, with 7 bases left between them.

This clonotype was observed many times. The CDR3 DNA follows: TGCGCCAGCAGAGCGTTAGGGCCCCAAAAGAACATTCAGTACTTC. It is translated as CASRALGPQKNIQYF. This sequence joins TRBV5-1 and TRBJ2-4; D is undetermined. This CDR3 is built from 15 residues. Trimming took off 5 bases at V and 7 bases at J, with 19 bases between the two ends. Germline V gene sequence: CDR1 SGHRS, CDR2 YFSETQ.

This clonotype was seen a handful of times. V usage is TRBV10-2 and J usage is TRBJ2-1, with TRBD2 identical over 8 bases. V dropped 8 bases and J dropped 0; count of bases not matched to a gene: 6. Germline V gene sequence: CDR1 WSHSY, CDR2 SAAADI. The CDR3 has 15 residues. The CDR3 nucleotides are TGCGCCAGCGTTACGGGGGGGTTCTCCTACAATGAGCAGTTCTTC. Translation gives CASVTGGFSYNEQFF.

The chain joins TRBV10-3 to TRBJ2-5, with D perhaps being TRBD1 or TRBD2 (5 bases each). Germline V gene data show CDR1 as ENHRY and CDR2 as SYGVKD. V lost 0 bases, J lost 5 bases, and 10 bases lay in between. This CDR3 region has 14 residues. The CDR3 loop reads CAISESRGDETQYF. CDR3 DNA sequence: TGTGCCATCAGTGAGTCGAGAGGGGACGAGACCCAGTACTTC.

V gene TRBV12-3 or TRBV12-4 combines with J gene TRBJ1-4; 9 nucleotides align to TRBD1. Trimming removed 6 bases from V and 4 bases from J; junction bases left unmatched: 3. CDR3 size: 14 residues. The CDR3 loop is CASRWTGVNEKLFF. The CDR3 nucleotides read TGTGCCAGCAGGTGGACAGGGGTTAATGAAAAACTGTTTTTT.

The chain recombines TRBV29-1 with TRBJ2-7; the match to TRBD1 covers 7 bases. The CDR3 extends over 11 amino acids. CDR1 and CDR2 from the germline V gene are SQVTM and ANQGSEA. The J segment lost 6 bases and the V segment lost 5 bases, leaving 4 bases of the junction unmatched. The CDR3 region is CSVRGQREQYF. The CDR3 coding sequence is TGCAGCGTTCGGGGACAGCGCGAGCAGTACTTC.

This clonotype was seen more than once but under ten times. CDR3 amino acids: CSVEVGSSYNEQFF. As DNA, the CDR3 is TGCAGCGTGGAGGTCGGTAGCTCCTACAATGAGCAGTTCTTC. This chain joins TRBV29-1 and TRBJ2-1; TRBD2 is a possible D gene (5 bases). The CDR3 length is 14 residues. Germline assignment: CDR1 SQVTM and CDR2 ANQGSEA. Trimming left V 6 bases short and J 0 bases short, with 12 bases between.

The chain joins TRBV10-2 to TRBJ2-1, with D maybe TRBD2 (5 bases). V was pared by 2 bases and J by 10 bases, with 6 bases between. Germline V CDR1 and CDR2: WSHSY, SAAADI. The CDR3 runs to 11 residues. CDR3: CASSEGGEQFF. In nucleotides, the CDR3 is TGCGCCAGCAGTGAGGGAGGAGAGCAGTTCTTC.

This clonotype was counted only a few times. DNA for the CDR3: TGCAGTGCCCCCGATTTCGGACAGAAAAACATTCAGTACTTC. Amino acids: CSAPDFGQKNIQYF. The chain has TRBV20-1 and TRBJ2-4; maybe TRBD1 (6 bases). The V and J ends lost 6 bases and 4 bases respectively, with 16 bases between them. The V gene's germline CDR1 is DFQATT and CDR2 SNEGSKA (reference sequence). The CDR3 extends over 14 amino acids.

The chain recombines TRBV7-2 with TRBJ2-2, with TRBD2 matching 11 bases. Germline CDR1 and CDR2: SGHTA and FQGNSA. The trim removed 5 bases at V and 9 bases at J, leaving 8 bases unmatched. The CDR3 runs 15 residues. The CDR3 sequence is CASSPRLAGRRELFF. The DNA for the CDR3 is TGTGCCAGCAGCCCCAGACTAGCGGGGAGGAGGGAGCTGTTTTTT.

The chain couples TRBV20-1 to TRBJ2-3; possibly TRBD2 for D (6 bases). Germline CDR1 and CDR2: DFQATT and SNEGSKA (reference sequence). The V end was cut by 6 bases, the J end by 4 bases, with 14 bases between. The CDR3 loop spans 13 amino acids. CDR3 coding DNA: TGCAGTGCATGGCCCGGGGGTGCAGATACGCAGTATTTT. This gives the protein CSAWPGGADTQYF.

This clonotype has just a few counts. The chain joins TRBV7-2 to TRBJ1-5, with D possibly TRBD1 on 5 matching bases. From germline, CDR1 is SGHTA and CDR2 FQGNSA. Trimming left V 1 base short and J 6 bases short, with 10 bases between. The CDR3 is made up of 14 amino acids. CDR3 nucleotides: TGTGCCAGCAGCTTAGGCCGGGGCGGTCAGCCCCAGCATTTT. Protein: CASSLGRGGQPQHF.

This rearrangement joins TRBV29-1 to TRBJ1-2, with 7 bases matching TRBD1. V gave up 7 bases and J gave up 8 bases; unmatched junction bases: 7. The CDR3 sequence is 11 residues long. Germline loops: CDR1 SQVTM, CDR2 ANQGSEA. CDR3 DNA sequence: TGCAGCGCCCGGGACAGCCTGGGCTACACCTTC. Translating it yields CSARDSLGYTF.

This clonotype showed up just a few times. The V call is TRBV7-2, the J call TRBJ2-1, with D possibly TRBD2 on 6 matching bases. The length of the CDR3 is 15 residues. CDR1 is SGHTA, CDR2 FQGNSA, per germline. V gave up 5 bases and J gave up 9 bases, with 20 bases separating them. CDR3 sequence: CASSAGSATVGEQFF. The CDR3 coding sequence is TGTGCCAGCAGCGCCGGGAGCGCTACGGTTGGTGAGCAGTTCTTC.

This clonotype was counted ten times or more. This sequence joins TRBV5-1 and TRBJ2-1; TRBD1 might be the D (6 bases). V was cut by 4 bases and J by 6 bases, with 14 bases left in between. Germline V CDR1 and CDR2: SGHRS, YFSETQ. This CDR3 has 14 residues. CDR3 DNA sequence: TGCGCCAGCAGCGGACAGTTCGGGGTCAATGAGCAGTTCTTC. Translation gives CASSGQFGVNEQFF.